This T cell receptor beta chain appears in the sequencing data of a study of PD-1 blockade in classical Hodgkin lymphoma. Study-level points and caveats: When nivolumab was started under 1 year after ASCT, patients were excluded.

V lost 7 bases, J lost 7 bases, and 16 bases stayed unmatched. The CDR3 has 16 residues. Germline values: CDR1 SGHVS, CDR2 FNYEAQ. Time point described: cycle 4 day 1 (C4D1), after less than 7 weeks of nivolumab. Autologous stem cell transplantation was followed by relapse in every patient, and brentuximab vedotin exposure varied. This clone was seen ten or more times. As yet, its antigen is unknown. Sequencing used immunoSEQ multiplex PCR; TCRdb keeps in-frame clones, though not all of them. The table has roughly 86,000 clones, approximately 83% seen once. The origin of this receptor is a human donor with classical Hodgkin lymphoma. The sequencing here drew on peripheral blood mononuclear cells (PBMCs), taken before the fourth cycle of nivolumab. The rearrangement uses TRBV7-6 and TRBJ2-1; TRBD2 matches at 7 bases. Written as DNA, the CDR3 is TGTGCCAGCACCCTTGGGGGGGACTCGGTACCGAATGAGCAGTTCTTC. It yields the protein CASTLGGDSVPNEQFF. Variable domain in full (rest from reference TRBV7-6 and TRBJ2-1): GAGVSQSPRYKVTKRGQDVALRCDPISGHVSLYWYRQALGQGPEFLTYFNYEAQQDKSGLPNDRFSAERPEGSISTLTIQRTEQRDSAMYRCASTLGGDSVPNEQFFGPGTRLTVL.